Sequencing of this TCR beta chain was carried out in a study of blood T cell repertoires in COVID-19. As for the study in general: Specimens from acute and convalescent COVID-19 originated in the United States, Italy and Spain. PBMCs, B-cell-depleted T cells, or T cells provided the cDNA or gDNA that made up the material.

This clone was counted a few times. V was pared by 6 bases and J by 5 bases, with 8 bases between. The CDR3 runs to 12 residues. As handled by the study authors: Reference gene primers were amplified, and this amplification served to estimate nucleated cell counts. This table comes from immunoSEQ multiplex PCR, and its TCRdb copy is limited to in-frame clones, with some not included. V and J calls plus clone size are reproduced from that table; the DNA served to infer D and trimming. The sample records 200,000 to 250,000 clones, 82% being singletons. The chain uses TRBV12-3 or TRBV12-4 and TRBJ1-5; D remains unclear. This clonotype originated in a woman aged 80 or older with COVID-19, enrolled during active disease. Sequencing was carried out using peripheral blood. CDR3 sequence: CASSPLHQPQHF. The CDR3 nucleotides are TGTGCCAGCAGCCCACTTCATCAGCCCCAGCATTTT.